A selection of T cell receptor beta chains follows, all from one sample in a study of blood T cell repertoires in COVID-19. TCRdb's table, derived via immunoSEQ multiplex PCR, lists solely in-frame clones and lacks some. The top ten hold less than 2.5% of the sample, which has about 89,000 clones, around 90% seen once. The sequenced sample consisted of peripheral blood. The receptor source for this set is a human donor with active COVID-19. The donor label of this sample is uncertain. Both conserved end residues are part of each CDR3. D genes are given only for firm matches. A clone size is listed for some rows: how often the clone was seen (once, few, many), or a class if it is expanded.

cdr3_aa cdr3_nt d_call j_call clone_size v_call
CASSPTGAGNTIYF TGTGCCAGTAGTCCTACAGGGGCCGGAAACACCATATATTTT TRBD1 TRBJ1-3 - TRBV19
CATSDGPLTGPLSYEQYF TGTGCCACCAGTGATGGGCCATTGACAGGTCCCCTCTCCTACGAGCAGTACTTC - TRBJ2-7 once TRBV24-1
CASSGLAGAFTDTQYF TGTGCCAGCAGCGGACTAGCGGGGGCCTTCACAGATACGCAGTATTTT TRBD2 TRBJ2-3 - TRBV2
CASSLWGGTSYNEQFF TGTGCCAGCAGTTTATGGGGGGGTACTTCCTACAATGAGCAGTTCTTC - TRBJ2-1 - TRBV28
CASSQLNTEAFF TGTGCCAGCAGCCAGCTAAACACTGAAGCTTTCTTT - TRBJ1-1 - TRBV3-1/TRBV3-2
CASRGLRDYTF TGTGCCAGCAGAGGCCTCAGGGACTACACCTTC - TRBJ1-2 - TRBV7-2
CASHWGDLYEQFF TGTGCCAGCCACTGGGGGGACCTCTATGAGCAGTTCTTC - TRBJ2-1 - TRBV11-3
CASSEREDTQYF TGCGCCAGCAGCGAGAGGGAAGATACGCAGTATTTT - TRBJ2-3 - TRBV5-1
CASSLRDRVNYGYTF TGTGCCAGCAGCCTACGGGACAGGGTGAACTATGGCTACACCTTC TRBD1 TRBJ1-2 - TRBV7-3
CASTPRRNTGELFF TGTGCCAGCACCCCTCGCAGGAACACCGGGGAGCTGTTTTTT - TRBJ2-2 - TRBV7-9
CATSRVDRGEPYEQYF TGTGCCACCAGCAGAGTAGACAGGGGGGAACCCTACGAGCAGTACTTC TRBD1 TRBJ2-7 once TRBV15
CASSFTGIHEQFF TGTGCCAGCAGCTTTACAGGGATTCATGAGCAGTTCTTC - TRBJ2-1 - TRBV5-4
CASSQTYGYTF TGTGCCAGCAGTCAAACCTACGGCTACACCTTC - TRBJ1-2 - TRBV6-5
CASRRETETDTQYF TGTGCCAGCAGGCGAGAGACGGAGACAGATACGCAGTATTTT - TRBJ2-3 once TRBV2
CASSRDRGETQYF TGTGCCAGCAGCAGGGACAGGGGAGAGACCCAGTACTTC TRBD1 TRBJ2-5 - TRBV6-5
CASSLRGGLQETQYF TGTGCCAGCAGTTTAAGGGGCGGATTACAAGAGACCCAGTACTTC - TRBJ2-5 - TRBV27
CASLPTSPRGGETQYF TGTGCCAGCCTTCCGACTAGCCCTCGAGGGGGGGAGACCCAGTACTTC - TRBJ2-5 - TRBV7-8
CASSFSGGAGALF TGTGCCAGCAGCTTTAGCGGGGGGGCGGGGGCCCTTTTT - TRBJ1-4 - TRBV5-4
CASSLEVPAGGNTGELFF TGTGCCAGCAGTTTAGAAGTCCCAGCGGGGGGGAACACCGGGGAGCTGTTTTTT TRBD2 TRBJ2-2 - TRBV6-2/TRBV6-3
CASSPLQGYNTEAFF TGCGCCAGCAGCCCGCTACAGGGCTATAACACTGAAGCTTTCTTT - TRBJ1-1 - TRBV5-1
CASSDQFGQLTEAFF TGTGCCAGCAGTGACCAATTCGGACAATTGACTGAAGCTTTCTTT - TRBJ1-1 - TRBV6-4
CASSALAGERDTQYF TGCGCCAGTTCAGCTCTAGCGGGGGAGCGAGATACGCAGTATTTT TRBD2 TRBJ2-3 - TRBV5-1
CASSSHPIGAAEAFF TGTGCCAGCAGTTCCCACCCCATAGGGGCCGCTGAAGCTTTCTTT - TRBJ1-1 - TRBV27
CASSGLPVNTGELFF TGTGCCAGCAGTGGGCTCCCAGTGAACACCGGGGAGCTGTTTTTT - TRBJ2-2 - TRBV27
CASSLGLRTGGNTEAFF TGTGCCAGCAGCTTAGGCCTTAGGACAGGCGGGAACACTGAAGCTTTCTTT TRBD1 TRBJ1-1 - TRBV13
CSVDRGGGYTF TGCAGCGTTGACAGGGGCGGCGGCTACACCTTC - TRBJ1-2 - TRBV29-1
CASSPVKPTGPSWSLHF TGTGCCAGCAGTCCCGTAAAGCCGACAGGGCCAAGCTGGTCCCTCCACTTT TRBD1 TRBJ1-6 - TRBV6-4
CARLGQGEGNSPLHF TGTGCCAGGTTGGGACAGGGGGAAGGCAATTCACCCCTCCACTTT TRBD1 TRBJ1-6 - TRBV19
CASSEAVTGGNGYTF TGTGCCAGCAGTGAAGCGGTGACAGGGGGCAATGGCTACACCTTC TRBD1 TRBJ1-2 - TRBV6-1
CASSDRDTEAFF TGTGCCAGCAGCGACAGGGACACTGAAGCTTTCTTT TRBD1 TRBJ1-1 - TRBV28
CATSDGGPINF TGTGCCACCAGTGACGGGGGGCCGATTAACTTC - TRBJ2-5 - TRBV24-1
CASSLTGGGHYYTDTQYF TGTGCCAGCAGCTTAACGGGCGGGGGCCATTATTACACAGATACGCAGTATTTT - TRBJ2-3 - TRBV7-3
CASSSRGGYGYTF TGTGCCAGCAGTAGCAGGGGTGGCTATGGCTACACCTTC - TRBJ1-2 medium-sized TRBV6-6
CASSSQGSSNQPQHF TGTGCCAGCAGTTCACAGGGATCTAGCAATCAGCCCCAGCATTTT - TRBJ1-5 - TRBV6-5
CASSFNRGRTGELFF TGTGCCAGCAGCTTCAACAGGGGGCGCACCGGGGAGCTGTTTTTT TRBD1 TRBJ2-2 - TRBV5-4
CASSSTQGEKLFF TGTGCCAGCAGCTCCACACAGGGGGAAAAACTGTTTTTT TRBD1 TRBJ1-4 once TRBV7-9